One T cell receptor (beta chain) is described in this entry. Its antigen is not identified. The data originate from a study of T cells in Graves' hyperthyroidism and ophthalmopathy. Study-wide results and caveats: Using 13 V-J features, a model discriminated ophthalmopathy from stable hyperthyroidism.

RNA transcripts provided the source from which TCR beta CDR3 regions were amplified. The TCR CDR3 first-round RT-PCR relied on the HTBI primer set. TCRdb ran MiXCR on the multiplex PCR reads and lists one entry per CDR3 protein. The repertoire holds over 700,000 distinct CDR3 sequences, with approximately 18% as singletons. The CDR3 runs 15 residues. V dropped 3 bases and J dropped 3 bases, with 12 bases sitting between them. Germline values: CDR1 LNHDA, CDR2 SQIVND (reference sequence). Lactation, pregnancy, other autoimmune disease or uncontrolled infection led to exclusion of patients. PBMCs were obtained from 9 to 10 ml fresh peripheral blood.

This chain connects TRBV19 to TRBJ1-5; possibly TRBD1 for D (5 bases). The TCR originated in a woman aged 50 to 65 with Graves' hyperthyroidism that later progressed to Graves' ophthalmopathy. Source material: blood. DNA for the CDR3: TGTGCCAGTAGTATCCCGGGGCTTAACAATCAGCCCCAGCATTTT. It specifies CASSIPGLNNQPQHF.